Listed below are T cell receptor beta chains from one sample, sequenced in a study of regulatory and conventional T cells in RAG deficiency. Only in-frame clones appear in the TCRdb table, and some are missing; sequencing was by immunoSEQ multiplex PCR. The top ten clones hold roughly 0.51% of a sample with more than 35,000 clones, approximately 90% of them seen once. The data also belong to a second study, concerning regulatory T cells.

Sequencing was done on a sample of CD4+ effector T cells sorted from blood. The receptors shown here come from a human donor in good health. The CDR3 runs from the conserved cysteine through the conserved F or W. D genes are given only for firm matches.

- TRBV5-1 CASSLQGQTRDTQYF
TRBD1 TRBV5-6 CASSLVAGGGSALHF
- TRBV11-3 CASSLAALQFGEQYF
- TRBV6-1 CASSRNRATNEKLFF
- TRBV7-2 CASSLETATRGYTF
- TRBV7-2 CASSLAGLYGYTF
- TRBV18 CASSPSPPATNTEAFF
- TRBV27 CASSPSTAARVSPLHF
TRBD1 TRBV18 CASSPRQGSYQPQHF
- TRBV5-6 CASSRFNQETQYF
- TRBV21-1 CASSKALAGAKDTQYF
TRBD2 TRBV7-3 CASSVGLAVREEQFF